These 18 T cell receptor beta chains came from one sample sequenced in a study of blood T cell repertoires in COVID-19. TCRdb keeps only in-frame clones here, not all; method: immunoSEQ multiplex PCR. This table holds hundreds of thousands of clones, approximately 90% found once. The sequenced sample consisted of peripheral blood. The receptor set was obtained from a man older than 75 with acute or convalescent COVID-19.

V is TRBV7-2 and J is TRBJ2-7, with D possibly being TRBD1 (5 bases). There are 14 residues in the CDR3. Germline CDR1 and CDR2: SGHTA and FQGNSA. V was trimmed by 2 bases and J by 4 bases, leaving 12 bases between them. The CDR3 loop reads CASSLSGASYEQYF. In nucleotides, the CDR3 is TGTGCCAGCAGCTTAAGTGGGGCCTCATACGAGCAGTACTTC.

The CDR3 nucleotides read TGTGCCAGCAGATCGACTAGCGGGAGGGAGAATGAGCAGTTCTTC. Translating it yields CASRSTSGRENEQFF. V usage is TRBV6-5 and J usage is TRBJ2-1, with 14 bases aligning to TRBD2. V shed 6 bases, J shed 7 bases, and the junction held 5 bases outside the gene matches. Germline CDR1 and CDR2: MNHEY and SVGAGI. The CDR3 is 15 amino acids.

The rearrangement links TRBV7-9 to TRBJ2-3; 10 bases are shared with TRBD2. J gave up 5 bases and V 1 base, and 6 bases lay outside the gene matches. There are 16 residues in the CDR3. The germline V gene encodes CDR1 SEHNR and CDR2 FQNEAQ (reference sequence). The CDR3 spells CASSLGLAGVVDTQYF. Here the CDR3 DNA reads TGTGCCAGCAGCTTAGGTCTAGCGGGAGTCGTAGATACGCAGTATTTT.

V usage is TRBV10-3 and J usage is TRBJ1-4; D is possibly TRBD1 (5 bases). This CDR3 spans 16 amino acids. From germline, CDR1 is ENHRY and CDR2 SYGVKD. Trimming took 0 bases from V and 8 from J, leaving 16 bases between them. CDR3 region: CAISESPEGPREKLFF. CDR3 bases: TGTGCCATCAGTGAGTCCCCGGAGGGACCAAGGGAAAAACTGTTTTTT.

The chain recombines TRBV5-5 with TRBJ1-2; D is perhaps TRBD1 (5 bases). V was shortened by 4 bases and J by 4 bases, with 17 bases between the two germline ends. This CDR3 comprises 15 residues. In germline, CDR1 is SGHKS, CDR2 YYEKEE (reference sequence). The CDR3 DNA reads as TGTGCCAGCAGCCCCGGCGACCAGGGCCCCTATGGCTACACCTTC. Its translation is CASSPGDQGPYGYTF.

V usage is TRBV13 and J usage is TRBJ1-6; D gene ambiguous. This CDR3 is built from 14 residues. Germline V gives CDR1 PRHDT, CDR2 FYEKMQ (reference sequence). The ends were cut back, 4 bases at V and 7 bases at J, with 11 bases in the middle. The CDR3 DNA reads as TGTGCCAGCAGCTCGACGGGTGGGAATTCACCCCTCCACTTT. This gives the protein CASSSTGGNSPLHF.

In this sample, this clone turned up a few times. This chain links TRBV19 with TRBJ2-7; 11 bases map to TRBD2. Unmatched junction bases numbered 8, after V lost 4 bases and J lost 6 bases. This CDR3 has 15 residues. Germline lookup yields CDR1 LNHDA and CDR2 SQIVND (reference sequence). The CDR3 nucleotides are TGTGCCAGTAGTAGAGAACTAGCGGGAGTAGGCGAGCAGTACTTC. It specifies CASSRELAGVGEQYF.

This clone has a count of ten or more. The chain employs TRBV4-2 and TRBJ1-3, with unresolved D. V was pared by 0 bases and J by 3 bases, with 12 bases between. Looked up from germline, CDR1 is LGHNA and CDR2 is YNFKEQ. This CDR3 spans 16 amino acids. DNA of the CDR3: TGTGCCAGCAGCCAAGAAGGACTGCGTCTTGGAAACACCATATATTTT. Protein: CASSQEGLRLGNTIYF.

The chain has TRBV29-1 and TRBJ1-4, with 8 nucleotides matching TRBD1. CDR3 length equals 14 residues. The V gene end was trimmed by 1 base and the J gene end by 8 bases; junction bases not matched to a gene: 6. Germline-derived CDR1 and CDR2 are SQVTM and ANQGSEA. DNA of the CDR3: TGCAGCGTTGAAGGTTCCGCAGGGGGCGAAAAACTGTTTTTT. The encoded protein is CSVEGSAGGEKLFF.

Only one count was recorded for this clone. V gene TRBV7-8 combines with J gene TRBJ1-5, with TRBD1 matching over 9 bases. The CDR3 is 14 residues long. Germline CDR1 and CDR2: SGHVS and FQNEAQ. The ends lost 5 bases at V and 4 bases at J; junction bases unmatched: 3. CDR3 region: CASSTGQGNQPQHF. CDR3 nucleotides: TGTGCCAGCAGCACAGGACAGGGGAATCAGCCCCAGCATTTT.

The chain has TRBV11-2 and TRBJ1-3, with TRBD1 matching over 8 bases. The CDR3 has 15 residues. Losses at the gene ends were 5 bases for V and 4 bases for J; bases not matched to a gene: 7. Germline V gene lookup returns CDR1 SGHAT and CDR2 FQNNGV. The CDR3 region has the DNA TGTGCCAGCAGCCAGGGGACAGGCGCCGGAAACACCATATATTTT. Translation: CASSQGTGAGNTIYF. The entire variable domain, with the rest obtained from reference TRBV11-2 and TRBJ1-3, is as follows: EAGVAQSPRYKIIEKRQSVAFWCNPISGHATLYWYQQILGQGPKLLIQFQNNGVVDDSQLPKDRFSAERLKGVDSTLKIQPAKLEDSAVYLCASSQGTGAGNTIYFGEGSWLTVV.

This chain connects TRBV10-2 to TRBJ1-1; the D is unclear. V lost 2 bases, J lost 2 bases, and 9 bases lay in between. The CDR3 spans 14 residues. Germline V lookup: CDR1 WSHSY, CDR2 SAAADI. CDR3 bases: TGCGCCAGCAGTGAGGGGCAGGCAAACACTGAAGCTTTCTTT. Protein: CASSEGQANTEAFF.

J is TRBJ2-7 and V is TRBV28; tentatively, D is TRBD2 (5 bases). Trimming took 2 bases from V and 2 from J, leaving 7 bases between them. CDR1 is MDHEN and CDR2 is SYDVKM in the germline V gene. CDR3 length: 13 amino acids. The CDR3 here is CASSLIGTYEQYF. CDR3 sequence (DNA): TGTGCCAGCAGTTTAATCGGGACCTACGAGCAGTACTTC.

Of note for this clone: Additional DNA sequences in this sample encode the identical CDR3. The chain links TRBV5-1 to TRBJ2-7, with TRBD2 matching 7 bases. The CDR3 runs to 15 residues. With 4 bases clipped from V and 0 bases from J, the junction kept 7 bases outside the gene matches. Per germline, CDR1 SGHRS and CDR2 YFSETQ. The CDR3 region has the DNA TGCGCCAGCAGCCTCTTGGGGGGGAGCTCCTACGAGCAGTACTTC. Translated: CASSLLGGSSYEQYF.

In this sample, this clone turned up once. The chain links TRBV2 to TRBJ1-2; no clear D gene. Germline loops: CDR1 SNHLY, CDR2 FYNNEI. This CDR3 is built from 13 residues. Trimming took off 1 base at V and 2 bases at J, with 5 bases between the two ends. The DNA for the CDR3 is TGTGCCAGCAGTGAAGACCAGAACTATGGCTACACCTTC. It specifies CASSEDQNYGYTF. The full variable domain, its missing parts supplied by reference TRBV2 and TRBJ1-2, is EPEVTQTPSHQVTQMGQEVILRCVPISNHLYFYWYRQILGQKVEFLVSFYNNEISEKSEIFDDQFSVERPDGSNFTLKIRSTKLEDSAMYFCASSEDQNYGYTFGSGTRLTVV.

CDR3 in DNA: TGTGCCAGCAGCTTAGCGTCCGGGAGGTTGGCAGATACGCAGTATTTT. This codes for CASSLASGRLADTQYF. The chain has TRBV7-2 and TRBJ2-3; 7 nucleotides match TRBD2. The ends lost 0 bases at V and 4 bases at J; junction bases unmatched: 7. This CDR3 comprises 16 residues. The germline V gene has CDR1 SGHTA and CDR2 FQGNSA.

The gene calls are TRBV18 and TRBJ1-5; no clear D gene. Trimming removed 3 bases at V and 6 bases at J, with 9 bases between. The CDR3 sequence is 13 residues long. Germline V gene lookup returns CDR1 KGHSH and CDR2 LQKENI. In DNA, the CDR3 is TGTGCCAGCTCACCTGCGGATGGTCAGCCCCAGCATTTT. It is translated as CASSPADGQPQHF.

Here the CDR3 DNA reads TGTGCCAGCAGTCCGATGGGACAGGGGCCAGGAGAGCAGTACTTC. This gives the protein CASSPMGQGPGEQYF. The V call is TRBV6-6, the J call TRBJ2-7; 10 bases fit TRBD1. Germline V gives CDR1 MNHNY, CDR2 SVGAGI (reference sequence). V lost 5 bases to trimming and J lost 7 bases; unmatched junction nucleotides: 11. The CDR3 spans 15 residues.